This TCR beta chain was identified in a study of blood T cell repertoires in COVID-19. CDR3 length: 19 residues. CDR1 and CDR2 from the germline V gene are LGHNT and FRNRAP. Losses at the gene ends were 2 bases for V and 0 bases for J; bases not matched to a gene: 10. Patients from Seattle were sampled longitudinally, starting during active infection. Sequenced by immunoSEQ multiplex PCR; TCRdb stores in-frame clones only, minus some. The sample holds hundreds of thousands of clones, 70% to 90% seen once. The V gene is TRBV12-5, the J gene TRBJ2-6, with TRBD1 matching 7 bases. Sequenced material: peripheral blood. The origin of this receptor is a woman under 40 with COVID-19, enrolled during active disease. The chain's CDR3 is CASGLTRQGPPSGANVLTF. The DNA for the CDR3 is TGTGCTAGTGGTTTGACCCGACAGGGCCCGCCCTCTGGGGCCAACGTCCTGACTTTC.